The present entry profiles one TCR beta chain with its context. In the original analysis: Amplifying reference gene primers gave estimates of nucleated cell counts. Repertoires were generated with immunoSEQ multiplex PCR, while TCRdb's copy carries only in-frame clones and drops some. V, J and clone size derive from that table, while D and trimming were established from the DNA sequence. The repertoire holds roughly 150,000 clones, about 80% seen once, with around 8.1% in the top ten. This sample stems from a study of blood T cell repertoires in COVID-19. Background on the study: Samples came from the United States, Italy and Spain, spanning acute and convalescent COVID-19. T cells, B-cell-depleted T cells, or PBMCs provided the cDNA or gDNA that served as material.

The CDR3 consists of 14 residues. The ends were cut back, 2 bases at V and 9 bases at J, with 14 bases in the middle. Germline V gives CDR1 SGHAT, CDR2 FQDESV (reference sequence). The sequence came from a man between 60 and 75 years old with acute or convalescent COVID-19. Specimen: peripheral blood. The rearrangement joins TRBV11-1 to TRBJ2-4; TRBD1 might be the D (5 bases). Written as DNA, the CDR3 is TGTGCCAGCAGCTTACGTGACAGAGTAAGCATTCAGTACTTC. The encoded protein is CASSLRDRVSIQYF.